These 14 T cell receptor beta chains share one sample of origin, sequenced in a study of blood T cells in healthy people across ages. PCR was performed a second time for 7 to 11 cycles using a sample-barcoded 5' primer and a J-beta primer mix. TCRdb re-derived calls from the 5' RACE reads in MiXCR, one entry per CDR3 protein. The profile shows 1.2 million to 1.5 million distinct CDR3 sequences, approximately 60% of them singletons. The sequenced material came from blood. These receptors came from a man younger than 30 in good health.

V is TRBV2 and J is TRBJ1-1, with D perhaps TRBD1 (5 bases). CDR1 is SNHLY, CDR2 FYNNEI, per germline. This CDR3 contains 11 residues. Trimming removed 3 bases from V and 10 bases from J, with 9 bases in between. DNA for the CDR3: TGTGCCAGCAGTGATTTGAGGGGAGCTTTCTTT. Translated, it gives CASSDLRGAFF.

This clonotype appeared a few times. V and J are TRBV7-9 and TRBJ1-6; TRBD1 is a possible D gene (5 bases). CDR1 and CDR2 from the germline V gene are SEHNR and FQNEAQ (reference sequence). The CDR3 loop spans 16 amino acids. V lost 1 base and J 10 bases, leaving 17 bases between the germline ends. CDR3 protein: CASSLGDTGKRSPLHF. In DNA form, the CDR3 reads TGTGCCAGCAGCTTAGGGGATACAGGAAAGAGGTCACCCCTCCACTTT. Based on the CDR3 plus reference TRBV7-9 and TRBJ1-6, the full variable domain is DTGVSQNPRHKITKRGQNVTFRCDPISEHNRLYWYRQTLGQGPEFLTYFQNEAQLEKSRLLSDRFSAERPKGSFSTLEIQRTEQGDSAMYLCASSLGDTGKRSPLHFGNGTRLTVT.

This sequence joins TRBV9 and TRBJ2-7; D unclear. V shed 3 bases and J shed 12 bases, with 19 bases lying between them. The CDR3 is 13 amino acids. The germline gives CDR1 SGDLS, CDR2 YYNGEE. The CDR3 DNA follows: TGTGCCAGCAGCGGGTATTTAAGAAGGACCCTGTACTTC. Protein sequence: CASSGYLRRTLYF.

The V call is TRBV7-9, the J call TRBJ1-4, with D perhaps matching TRBD1 (5 bases). The V gene's germline CDR1 is SEHNR and CDR2 FQNEAQ (reference sequence). Trimming took off 5 bases at V and 5 bases at J, with 18 bases between the two ends. The CDR3 sequence is 16 residues long. The CDR3 spells CASSLTPGPPNEKLFF. CDR3 DNA: TGTGCCAGCAGCCTAACACCGGGACCCCCCAATGAAAAACTGTTTTTT.

The V gene is TRBV12-3 or TRBV12-4, the J gene TRBJ2-1; D unclear. The CDR3 is made up of 16 amino acids. Trimming shortened V by 4 bases and J by 0 bases, and 13 bases separated the two germline ends. In DNA, the CDR3 is TGTGCCAGCAGTTCCGACACACATCGCTCCTACAATGAGCAGTTCTTC. It specifies CASSSDTHRSYNEQFF.

The chain joins TRBV4-1 to TRBJ2-7; a weak D match, TRBD1 (6 bases). The germline V gene encodes CDR1 MGHRA and CDR2 YSYEKL. The CDR3 consists of 14 residues. V lost 2 bases to trimming and J lost 4 bases, with 12 bases between them. This CDR3 is CASSQPGQAYEQYF. CDR3 nucleotide sequence: TGCGCCAGCAGCCAACCGGGACAAGCTTACGAGCAGTACTTC.

This sequence joins TRBV7-2 and TRBJ2-5; tentatively, D is TRBD2 (5 bases). Germline CDR1 is SGHTA and CDR2 is FQGNSA. The CDR3 runs to 14 residues. The V and J ends lost 4 bases and 3 bases respectively, with 12 bases between them. Here the CDR3 DNA reads TGTGCCAGCAGCTCCGGGGTGATTAAAGAGACCCAGTACTTC. Translation: CASSSGVIKETQYF.

V usage is TRBV7-2 and J usage is TRBJ2-5; 7 positions agree with TRBD1. Germline CDR1 is SGHTA and CDR2 is FQGNSA. V gave up 7 bases and J gave up 11 bases; unmatched junction bases: 22. This CDR3 is 16 amino acids long. This chain's CDR3 is CASNLRQGSGGGEQYF. Written as DNA, the CDR3 is TGTGCCAGCAACCTACGACAGGGAAGCGGTGGTGGTGAGCAGTACTTC.

As regards this clonotype: One junction end does not reproduce the germline sequence, and a read error may be involved. CDR3 residues: CASSQATGRSRTDTQYF. Written as DNA, the CDR3 is TGCGCCAGCAGCCAAGCTACAGGGAGGTCGCGAACAGATACGCAGTATTTT. The genes are TRBV11-2 and TRBJ2-3; D possibly matches TRBD1 or TRBD2 (6 bases each). The germline gives CDR1 SGHAT, CDR2 FQNNGV. The CDR3 spans 17 residues.

This clonotype was seen a handful of times. The J gene is TRBJ2-7, the V gene TRBV10-3; D unclear. V lost 8 bases to trimming and J lost 0 bases, with 5 bases between them. In germline, CDR1 is ENHRY, CDR2 SYGVKD. This CDR3 contains 11 residues. In nucleotides, the CDR3 is TGTGCCATCGCGGTCTCCTACGAGCAGTACTTC. Amino acids: CAIAVSYEQYF.

V gene TRBV12-5 combines with J gene TRBJ2-5; 11 bases agree with TRBD2. The CDR3 has 15 residues. The germline V gene has CDR1 LGHNT and CDR2 FRNRAP. Losses at the gene ends were 7 bases for V and 0 bases for J; bases not matched to a gene: 4. The CDR3 region is CASAGLADHQETQYF. The CDR3 DNA sequence: TGTGCTAGTGCGGGACTAGCGGACCACCAAGAGACCCAGTACTTC.

The V call is TRBV20-1, the J call TRBJ1-3; D not certain. Trimming cost V 2 bases and J 3 bases, with 8 bases left between them. The CDR3 runs to 13 residues. CDR1 and CDR2 from the germline V gene are DFQATT and SNEGSKA (reference sequence). In DNA, the CDR3 is TGCAGTGCTAGATCGGGGTTTGGAAACACCATATATTTT. It translates to CSARSGFGNTIYF.

V usage is TRBV29-1 and J usage is TRBJ2-7; 8 bases line up with TRBD1. Gene TRBJ2-5 matches the end of the DNA better, so the J call may be wrong. CDR1 and CDR2 from the germline V gene are SQVTM and ANQGSEA. The CDR3 is 13 residues long. The CDR3 protein is CSARTGLWETQYF. For the CDR3, the DNA is TGCAGCGCTCGGACAGGGCTTTGGGAGACCCAGTACTTC.

The rearrangement links TRBV25-1 to TRBJ1-1; TRBD1 matches 10 bases. Germline CDR1 reads MGHDK; CDR2 reads SYGVNS. The CDR3 is 14 residues long. Unmatched junction bases numbered 7, after V lost 6 bases and J lost 6 bases. The CDR3 is CASRGGQGMAEAFF. The CDR3, as DNA: TGTGCCAGCAGGGGGGGACAGGGGATGGCTGAAGCTTTCTTT.